This T cell receptor beta chain originates from a study of Ad26.COV2.S vaccination and SARS-CoV-2 variants. This clone was recorded a few times. Its antigen is as yet unknown. Using immunoSEQ multiplex PCR, the repertoire was profiled, and TCRdb retains in-frame clones only, with some absent. The sample shows 440,000 or so clones, 80% to 95% of them seen only once. Treatment specified: approximately 18 received Ad26.COV2.S at low or high dose, single or two shots; five or six received placebo; per-sample allocation not given. The samples were gathered on day 63 after the first injection of vaccine or placebo. In Boston, the donor was an adult between 18-55 years of age. Broader study findings: Analyses of TCR breadth and depth may have underestimated total T cell responses.

V dropped 4 bases and J dropped 0 bases, with 9 bases sitting between them. The CDR3 runs 15 residues. The germline V gene has CDR1 SGHDN and CDR2 FVKESK. The sample here was peripheral blood, taken in a trial of Ad26.COV2.S vaccine versus placebo. The chain has TRBV14 and TRBJ1-4; D is unresolved. This clonotype was sampled from a person aged 18-60 years who received the Ad26.COV2.S COVID-19 vaccine or a placebo. The CDR3 loop is CASSPWPATNEKLFF. The CDR3 bases are TGTGCCAGCAGCCCGTGGCCCGCAACTAATGAAAAACTGTTTTTT.